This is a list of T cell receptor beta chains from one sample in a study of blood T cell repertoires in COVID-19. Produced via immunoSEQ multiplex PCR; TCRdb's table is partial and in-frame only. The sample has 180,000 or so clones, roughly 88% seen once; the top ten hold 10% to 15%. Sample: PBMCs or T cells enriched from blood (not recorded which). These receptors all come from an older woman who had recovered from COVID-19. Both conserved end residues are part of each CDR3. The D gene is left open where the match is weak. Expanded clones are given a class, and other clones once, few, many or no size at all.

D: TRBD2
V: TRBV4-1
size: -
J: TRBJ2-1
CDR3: CASSQASRGYNEQFF
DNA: TGCGCCAGCAGCCAAGCTTCGCGGGGGTACAATGAGCAGTTCTTC

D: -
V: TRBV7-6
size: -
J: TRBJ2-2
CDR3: CASSLSGYTGELFF
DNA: TGTGCCAGCAGCTTGTCAGGGTATACCGGGGAGCTGTTTTTT

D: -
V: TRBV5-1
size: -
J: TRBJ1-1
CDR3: CASSQQEGSTEAFF
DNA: TGCGCCAGCAGCCAGCAGGAGGGGAGCACTGAAGCTTTCTTT

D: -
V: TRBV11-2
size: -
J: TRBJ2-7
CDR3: CASSLDRGHEQYF
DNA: TGTGCCAGCAGCTTAGATCGAGGTCACGAGCAGTACTTC

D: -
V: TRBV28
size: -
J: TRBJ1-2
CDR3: CASSMTYNYGYTF
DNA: TGTGCCAGCAGTATGACATATAACTATGGCTACACCTTC

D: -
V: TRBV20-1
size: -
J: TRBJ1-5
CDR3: CSASPAGASNQPQHF
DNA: TGCAGTGCTAGTCCGGCAGGGGCTAGCAATCAGCCCCAGCATTTT

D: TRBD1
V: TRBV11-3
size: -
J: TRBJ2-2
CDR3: CASSLDVGQGYHELFF
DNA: TGTGCCAGCAGCTTAGATGTGGGACAGGGGTACCATGAGCTGTTTTTT

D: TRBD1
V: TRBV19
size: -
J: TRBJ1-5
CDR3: CASSRTGITNQPQHF
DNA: TGTGCCAGTAGCAGGACAGGGATAACCAATCAGCCCCAGCATTTT

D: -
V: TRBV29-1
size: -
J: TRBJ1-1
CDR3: CSVERRQENTEAFF
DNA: TGCAGCGTTGAAAGGCGACAGGAGAACACTGAAGCTTTCTTT

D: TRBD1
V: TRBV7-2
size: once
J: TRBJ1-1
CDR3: CASSRQGYTEAFF
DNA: TGTGCCAGCAGCCGACAGGGTTACACTGAAGCTTTCTTT

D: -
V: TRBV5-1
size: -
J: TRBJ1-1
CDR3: CASSLDPQGQAFF
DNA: TGCGCCAGCAGCTTGGACCCCCAGGGGCAAGCTTTCTTT

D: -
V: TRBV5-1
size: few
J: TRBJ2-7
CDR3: CASSQAPSDKSSYEQYF
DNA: TGCGCCAGCAGCCAAGCACCGTCGGACAAAAGCTCCTACGAGCAGTACTTC

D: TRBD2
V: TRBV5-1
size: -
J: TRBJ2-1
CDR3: CASSLDSGAYNEQFF
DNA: TGCGCCAGCAGCTTGGATAGCGGGGCCTACAATGAGCAGTTCTTC

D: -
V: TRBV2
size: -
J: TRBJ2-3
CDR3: CASSEGGRWDTQYF
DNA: TGTGCCAGCAGTGAAGGAGGGCGTTGGGATACGCAGTATTTT

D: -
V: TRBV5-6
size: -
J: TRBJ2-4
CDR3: CASSASGANIQYF
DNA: TGTGCCAGCAGCGCATCAGGGGCAAACATTCAGTACTTC

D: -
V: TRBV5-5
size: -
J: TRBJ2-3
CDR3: CASSLFPGGVSTDTQYF
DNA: TGTGCCAGCAGCTTATTTCCCGGAGGTGTCAGCACAGATACGCAGTATTTT

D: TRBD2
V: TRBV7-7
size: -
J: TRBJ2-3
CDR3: CASSQGLEITDTQYF
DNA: TGTGCCAGCAGCCAGGGACTAGAGATAACAGATACGCAGTATTTT

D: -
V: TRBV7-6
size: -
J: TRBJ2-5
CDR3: CASSERGGRSETQYF
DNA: TGTGCCAGCAGTGAGAGGGGGGGGCGATCAGAGACCCAGTACTTC

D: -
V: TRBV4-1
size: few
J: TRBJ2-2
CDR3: CASSQPFVGPGELFF
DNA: TGCGCCAGCAGCCAACCCTTTGTCGGTCCCGGGGAGCTGTTTTTT

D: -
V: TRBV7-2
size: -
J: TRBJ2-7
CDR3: CASSLARVSYEQYF
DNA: TGTGCCAGCAGCTTAGCACGCGTTTCCTACGAGCAGTACTTC

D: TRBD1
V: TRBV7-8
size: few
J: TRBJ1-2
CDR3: CASSSGTGVGDYGYTF
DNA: TGTGCCAGCAGCTCCGGGACAGGGGTGGGGGACTATGGCTACACCTTC

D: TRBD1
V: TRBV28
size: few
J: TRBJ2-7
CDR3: CASSLQGDSYEQYF
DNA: TGTGCCAGCAGTTTGCAGGGGGACTCCTACGAGCAGTACTTC

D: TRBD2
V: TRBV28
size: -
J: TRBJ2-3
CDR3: CASSFFRLAGNTQYF
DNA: TGTGCCAGCAGTTTTTTTCGACTAGCGGGGAATACGCAGTATTTT

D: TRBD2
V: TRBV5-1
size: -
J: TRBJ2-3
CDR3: CASSLSTSGRVGTDTQYF
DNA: TGCGCCAGCAGCTTGAGTACTAGCGGGAGGGTTGGCACAGATACGCAGTATTTT

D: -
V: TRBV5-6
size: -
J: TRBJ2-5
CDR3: CASSLSRSQYF
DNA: TGTGCCAGCAGCTTGTCCCGGAGCCAGTACTTC

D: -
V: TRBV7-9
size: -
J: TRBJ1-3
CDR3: CASSLAGSSGNTIYF
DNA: TGTGCCAGCAGCTTAGCGGGCAGCTCTGGAAACACCATATATTTT

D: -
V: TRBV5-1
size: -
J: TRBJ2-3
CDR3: CASTSTPAGDSTDTQYF
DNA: TGCGCCAGCACCTCCACCCCCGCAGGGGATTCCACAGATACGCAGTATTTT